This entry lists 2 T cell receptor beta chains sequenced from one sample in a study of cytomegalovirus exposure and HLA in healthy donors. The PCR had 60 Vbeta and 13 Jbeta primers. Generated by immunoSEQ multiplex PCR, the TCRdb table keeps only in-frame clones and is missing some. In the table there are approximately 140,000 clones, approximately 71% of which are singletons. The sample comprised PBMCs. Every receptor here comes from a woman aged 45 to 65 in good health and CMV-seronegative.

This rearrangement joins TRBV15 to TRBJ2-4; 8 positions match TRBD2. The V and J ends lost 5 bases and 2 bases, in that order; junction bases with no gene match: 8. Germline loops: CDR1 LNHNV, CDR2 YYDKDF (reference sequence). The CDR3 is 16 residues long. CDR3 sequence (DNA): TGTGCCACCAGCCGGACCGGCGGGGGGACCAAAAACATTCAGTACTTC. It codes for CATSRTGGGTKNIQYF.

This chain links TRBV4-2 with TRBJ1-4; TRBD1 matches 7 bases. The CDR3 sequence is 14 residues long. In germline, CDR1 is LGHNA, CDR2 YNFKEQ. J gave up 8 bases and V 4 bases, and 7 bases lay outside the gene matches. The CDR3 DNA reads as TGTGCCAGCAGCCCCTCAGGGGGAGAGGAAAAACTGTTTTTT. This sequence encodes CASSPSGGEEKLFF.